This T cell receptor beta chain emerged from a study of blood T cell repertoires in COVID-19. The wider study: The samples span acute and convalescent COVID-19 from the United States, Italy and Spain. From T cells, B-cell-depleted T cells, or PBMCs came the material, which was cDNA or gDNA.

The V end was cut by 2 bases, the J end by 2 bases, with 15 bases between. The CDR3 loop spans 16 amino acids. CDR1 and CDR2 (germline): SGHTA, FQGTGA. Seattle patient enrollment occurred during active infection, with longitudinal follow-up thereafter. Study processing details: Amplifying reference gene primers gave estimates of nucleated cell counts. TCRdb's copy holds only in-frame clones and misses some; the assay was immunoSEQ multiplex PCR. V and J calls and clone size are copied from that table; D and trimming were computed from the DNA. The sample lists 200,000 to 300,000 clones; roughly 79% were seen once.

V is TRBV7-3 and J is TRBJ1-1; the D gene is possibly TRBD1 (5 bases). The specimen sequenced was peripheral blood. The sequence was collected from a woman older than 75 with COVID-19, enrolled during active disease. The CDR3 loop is CASSLQSPGPNTEAFF. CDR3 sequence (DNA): TGTGCCAGCAGCTTACAATCGCCAGGGCCAAACACTGAAGCTTTCTTT.